This T cell receptor beta chain stems from a study of T cell repertoires in cytomegalovirus infection. About the research overall: Public TCR beta signature analysis indicated the presence of both CMV infection and matching HLA type.

The CDR3 runs 14 residues. Losses at the gene ends were 6 bases for V and 1 base for J; bases not matched to a gene: 7. CDR1 and CDR2 (germline): DFQATT, SNEGSKA (reference sequence). Study-wide points: CMV carriers having the relevant HLA were flagged by cumulative public TCR beta family frequency. HLA-C-restricted, CMV-specific TCR beta clonotypes were dominant ex vivo.

Note on this clonotype: Its cognate antigen is unknown.

Each CDR3 protein is one row after TCRdb ran MiXCR on the reads. The sample yields 200,000 to 300,000 distinct CDR3 sequences, 12% seen once. What was sequenced was PBMCs. The sequence derives from a human donor in good health (CMV status not recorded). Some clones in this sample may be carry-over from other donors' samples. This chain uses TRBV20-1 with TRBJ2-3, with TRBD2 matching over 7 bases. CDR3 amino acids: CSAPWGGGTDTQYF. The DNA of the CDR3 is TGCAGTGCCCCCTGGGGGGGGGGCACAGATACGCAGTATTTT.